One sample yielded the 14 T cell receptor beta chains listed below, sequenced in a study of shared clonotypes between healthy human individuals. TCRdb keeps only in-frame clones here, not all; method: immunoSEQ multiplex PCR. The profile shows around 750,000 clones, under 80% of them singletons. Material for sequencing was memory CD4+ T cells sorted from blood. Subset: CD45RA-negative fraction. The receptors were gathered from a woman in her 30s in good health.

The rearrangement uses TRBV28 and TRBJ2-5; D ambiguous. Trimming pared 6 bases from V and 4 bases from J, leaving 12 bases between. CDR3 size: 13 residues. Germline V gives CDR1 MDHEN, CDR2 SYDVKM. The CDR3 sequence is CASRYPPAETQYF. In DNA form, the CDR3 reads TGTGCCAGCAGATACCCCCCGGCAGAGACCCAGTACTTC.

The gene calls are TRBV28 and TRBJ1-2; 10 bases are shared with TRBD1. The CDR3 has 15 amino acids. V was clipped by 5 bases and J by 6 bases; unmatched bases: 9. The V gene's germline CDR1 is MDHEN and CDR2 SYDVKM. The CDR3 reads CASSTAGTGAHGYTF. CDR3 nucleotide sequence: TGTGCCAGCAGTACCGCCGGGACAGGGGCACATGGCTACACCTTC.

Here the CDR3 DNA reads TGTGCCAGCAGCTTCGTAGACAGGGCGTCTGAGCAGTTCTTC. This sequence encodes CASSFVDRASEQFF. V gene TRBV11-2 combines with J gene TRBJ2-1, with 7 bases matching TRBD1. CDR1 is SGHAT, CDR2 FQNNGV, per germline. The CDR3 is 14 amino acids. The V and J ends lost 3 bases and 9 bases, in that order; junction bases with no gene match: 8.

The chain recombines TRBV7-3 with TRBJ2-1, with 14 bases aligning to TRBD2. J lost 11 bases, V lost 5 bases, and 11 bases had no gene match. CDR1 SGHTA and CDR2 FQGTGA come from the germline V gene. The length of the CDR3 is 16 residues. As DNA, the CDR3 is TGTGCCAGCAGCCCCCGGGGGGGACTAGCGGGAGCTCAGCAGTTCTTC. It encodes CASSPRGGLAGAQQFF.

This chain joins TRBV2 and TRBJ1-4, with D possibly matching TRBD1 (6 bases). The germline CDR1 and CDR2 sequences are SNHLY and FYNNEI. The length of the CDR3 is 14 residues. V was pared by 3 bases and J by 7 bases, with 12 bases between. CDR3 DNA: TGTGCCAGCAGTGACAGGGGAGGAAGTGAAAAACTGTTTTTT. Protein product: CASSDRGGSEKLFF.

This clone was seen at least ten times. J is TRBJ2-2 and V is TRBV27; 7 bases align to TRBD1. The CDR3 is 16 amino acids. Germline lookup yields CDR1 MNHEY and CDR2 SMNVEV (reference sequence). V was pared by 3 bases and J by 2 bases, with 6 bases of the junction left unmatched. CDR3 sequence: CASSFLGQTNTGELFF. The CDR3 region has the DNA TGTGCCAGCAGTTTTTTGGGACAGACCAACACCGGGGAGCTGTTTTTT.

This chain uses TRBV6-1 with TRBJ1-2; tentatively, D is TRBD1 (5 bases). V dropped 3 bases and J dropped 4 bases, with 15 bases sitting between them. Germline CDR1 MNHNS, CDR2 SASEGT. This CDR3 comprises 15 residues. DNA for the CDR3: TGTGCCAGCAGTGACCAGTCTCGCGGGGGCTATGGCTACACCTTC. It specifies CASSDQSRGGYGYTF.

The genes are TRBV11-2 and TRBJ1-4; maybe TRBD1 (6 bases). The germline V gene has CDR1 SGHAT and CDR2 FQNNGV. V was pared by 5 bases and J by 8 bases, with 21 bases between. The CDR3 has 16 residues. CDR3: CASSPKEGGVTEKLFF. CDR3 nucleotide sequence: TGTGCCAGCAGCCCCAAAGAGGGGGGAGTGACGGAAAAACTGTTTTTT.

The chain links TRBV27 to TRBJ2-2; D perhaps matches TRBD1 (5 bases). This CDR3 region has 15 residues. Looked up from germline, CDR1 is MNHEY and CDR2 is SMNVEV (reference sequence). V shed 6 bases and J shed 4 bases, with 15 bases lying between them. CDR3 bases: TGTGCCAGCAGCCACCCCCAGGGTTCCACCGGGGAGCTGTTTTTT. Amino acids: CASSHPQGSTGELFF.

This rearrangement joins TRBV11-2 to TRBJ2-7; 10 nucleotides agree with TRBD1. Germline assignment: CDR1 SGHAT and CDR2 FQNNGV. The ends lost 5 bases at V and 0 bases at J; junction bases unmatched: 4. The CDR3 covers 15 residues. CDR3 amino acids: CASSARTGGSYEQYF. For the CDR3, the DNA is TGTGCCAGCAGCGCGCGGACAGGGGGCTCCTACGAGCAGTACTTC.

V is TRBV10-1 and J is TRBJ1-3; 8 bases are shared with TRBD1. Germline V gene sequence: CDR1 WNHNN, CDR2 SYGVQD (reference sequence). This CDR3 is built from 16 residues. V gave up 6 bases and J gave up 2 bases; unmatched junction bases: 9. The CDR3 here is CASSRDWTGTGNTIYF. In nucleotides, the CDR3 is TGCGCCAGCAGCCGCGACTGGACAGGGACTGGAAACACCATATATTTT.

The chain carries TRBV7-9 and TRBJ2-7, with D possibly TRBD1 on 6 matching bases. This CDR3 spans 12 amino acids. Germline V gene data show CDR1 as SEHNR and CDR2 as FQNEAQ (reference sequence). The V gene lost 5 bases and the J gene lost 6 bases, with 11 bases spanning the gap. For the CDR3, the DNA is TGTGCCAGCAGCCAGAACAGGGCCGAGCAGTACTTC. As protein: CASSQNRAEQYF. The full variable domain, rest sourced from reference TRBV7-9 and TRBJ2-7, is DTGVSQNPRHKITKRGQNVTFRCDPISEHNRLYWYRQTLGQGPEFLTYFQNEAQLEKSRLLSDRFSAERPKGSFSTLEIQRTEQGDSAMYLCASSQNRAEQYFGPGTRLTVT.

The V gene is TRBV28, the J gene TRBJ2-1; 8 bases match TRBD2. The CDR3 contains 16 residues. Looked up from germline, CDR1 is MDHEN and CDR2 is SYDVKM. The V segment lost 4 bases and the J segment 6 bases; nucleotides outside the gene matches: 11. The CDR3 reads CASSYLTSGTVNEQFF. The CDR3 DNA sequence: TGTGCCAGCAGTTACCTTACTAGCGGAACCGTCAATGAGCAGTTCTTC.

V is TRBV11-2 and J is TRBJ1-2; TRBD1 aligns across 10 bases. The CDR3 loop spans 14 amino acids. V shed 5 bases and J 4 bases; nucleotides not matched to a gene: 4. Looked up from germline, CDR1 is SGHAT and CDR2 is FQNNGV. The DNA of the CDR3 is TGTGCCAGCAGCCCCCGACAGGGGGCCTATGGCTACACCTTC. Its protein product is CASSPRQGAYGYTF. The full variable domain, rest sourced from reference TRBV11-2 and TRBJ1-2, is EAGVAQSPRYKIIEKRQSVAFWCNPISGHATLYWYQQILGQGPKLLIQFQNNGVVDDSQLPKDRFSAERLKGVDSTLKIQPAKLEDSAVYLCASSPRQGAYGYTFGSGTRLTVV.